This paragraph reports one TCR beta chain. This clonotype occurred many times. No base-level quality is on record; no much larger clone is a single base apart. The data derive from a study of T cells after yellow fever vaccination (dated by TCRdb to 2018 to 2020). The study in broad terms: Using CD3, CD45RA, CCR7 and CD95 staining, memory subsets (EM, EMRA, CM and Tscm) were sorted on a BD FACS Aria III. The cohort comprised two healthy male donors, one aged 18 to 30 and one aged 30 to 40 years. Memory subsets were sorted on days 0, 15 and 45 and at 18 months after primary vaccination, and on days 0, 15 and 45 after the 30-year booster. The SMART-Seq v4 Ultra Low Input RNA kit was used to prepare libraries from fractions with low cell numbers. To follow T-cell clones before and after both primary and booster YFV17D yellow fever vaccination, bulk TCR alpha and beta repertoires underwent longitudinal sequencing. Bulk PBMC replicates and cell subsets were isolated from blood drawn at multiple timepoints before and after both primary and secondary immunization.

This sample's treatment or condition label indicates: live attenuated yellow fever vaccine strain. PBMCs were isolated from peripheral blood using a standard Ficoll-Paque protocol. RNA from sorted memory subsets was extracted with the RNeasy Micro Kit. Looking up the germline V gene (reference sequence) yields CDR1 LGHDT and CDR2 YNNKEL. The CDR3 measures 15 amino acids from cysteine to phenylalanine. Just the 45-base CDR3 DNA is kept, in frame starting at base 1. Ends trimmed: V by 6 bases, J by 4 bases; bases unmatched to a gene: 9. Findings and caveats that apply to the study as a whole: Most clones expanded after primary vaccination were re-detected after the booster (around 96% of CD4 and around 88% of CD8), suggesting broad memory maintenance. Computational filtering was required because FACS-sorted repertoires could contain abundant contaminating clonotypes from the bulk population. A small share of clonotypes occurred in both CD4 and CD8 compartments, likely arising from convergent recombination. Compared with the primary T-cell response, the secondary T-cell response was faster but weaker, reaching its peak on day 5 rather than on day 15. The study included only two donors, which limits how far the findings can be generalized. In the sorted memory subsets on day 0, nearly all vaccine-responding clonotypes were below the level of detection.

TCR cDNA was synthesized by 5'RACE template switching, through which a universal primer site and unique molecular identifiers were introduced. Priming for cDNA synthesis came from both the TCR alpha and TCR beta constant segments. Two PCR steps were used to amplify libraries, with sample barcodes and sequencing adapters being added in the second step. Sequencing of the libraries was done on either Illumina HiSeq 2500 (2x100 bp) or NovaSeq (2x150 bp). In the authors' own workflow: Reads were demultiplexed and collapsed into UMI consensus sequences with MIGEC, and V(D)J alignment was performed with MiXCR. Vaccine-responding clonotypes were defined with edgeR using replicate PBMC samples, requiring FDR below 0.01 and a log2 fold change above 5 up to day 15. CD4 or CD8 identity was assigned to each bulk clonotype according to whether the clonotype was present at higher abundance in the sequenced CD4 repertoire or the sequenced CD8 repertoire. To estimate how each clone was distributed across memory phenotypes, clonotype frequencies in memory subsets were weighted by the numbers of FACS-sorted cells. TCRdb handled the public reads itself, with Q25 trimming in fastp and clone calling in MiXCR, and kept productive beta chains. CDR3 protein duplicates are merged, each entry listing the most common genes and DNA. The authors' filters were not applied to this entry. Counted in this sample were tens of thousands of distinct CDR3 sequences; less than 3.5% of them appeared once. Clones ranked in the top ten supply 0.98% of the sample.

The sample here was PBMCs, either bulk or a sorted T-cell subset (CD4+, CD8+, memory, or dextramer-sorted; not recorded which), taken about 49 days after the first yellow fever vaccination. This receptor was obtained from a man in his late teens or twenties who received the YFV17D yellow fever vaccine. Recombination connected TRBV3-1 to TRBJ2-1, and TRBD2 aligns with 7 junction nucleotides. The CDR3 reads CASSPGLLGYNEQFF. The nucleotides are TGTGCCAGCAGTCCGGGACTATTGGGGTACAATGAGCAGTTCTTC.